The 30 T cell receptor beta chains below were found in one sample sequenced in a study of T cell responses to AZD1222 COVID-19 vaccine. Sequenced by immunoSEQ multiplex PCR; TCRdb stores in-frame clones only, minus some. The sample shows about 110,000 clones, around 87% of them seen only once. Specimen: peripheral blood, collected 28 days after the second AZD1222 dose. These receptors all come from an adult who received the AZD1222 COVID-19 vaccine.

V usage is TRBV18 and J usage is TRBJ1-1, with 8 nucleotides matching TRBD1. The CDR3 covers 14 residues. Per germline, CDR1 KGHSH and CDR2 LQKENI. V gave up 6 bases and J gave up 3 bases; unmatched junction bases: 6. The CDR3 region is CASSLEQGDTEAFF. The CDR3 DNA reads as TGTGCCAGCTCTCTTGAACAGGGGGACACTGAAGCTTTCTTT.

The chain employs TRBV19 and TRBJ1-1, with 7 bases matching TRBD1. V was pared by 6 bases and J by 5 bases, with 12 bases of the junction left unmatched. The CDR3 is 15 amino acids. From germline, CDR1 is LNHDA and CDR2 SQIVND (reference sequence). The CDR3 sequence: CASSRSGTAPTEAFF. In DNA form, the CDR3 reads TGTGCCAGTAGCCGTTCCGGGACAGCTCCTACTGAAGCTTTCTTT. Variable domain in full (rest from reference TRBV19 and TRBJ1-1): DGGITQSPKYLFRKEGQNVTLSCEQNLNHDAMYWYRQDPGQGLRLIYYSQIVNDFQKGDIAEGYSVSREKKESFPLTVTSAQKNPTAFYLCASSRSGTAPTEAFFGQGTRLTVV.

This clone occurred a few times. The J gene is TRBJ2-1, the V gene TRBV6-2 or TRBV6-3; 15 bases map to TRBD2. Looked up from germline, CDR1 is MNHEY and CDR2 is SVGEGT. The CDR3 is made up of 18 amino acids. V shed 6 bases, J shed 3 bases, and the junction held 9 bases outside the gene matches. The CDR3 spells CASSSSGLAGGYYNEQFF. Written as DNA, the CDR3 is TGTGCCAGCAGCTCTTCGGGACTAGCGGGGGGATACTACAATGAGCAGTTCTTC.

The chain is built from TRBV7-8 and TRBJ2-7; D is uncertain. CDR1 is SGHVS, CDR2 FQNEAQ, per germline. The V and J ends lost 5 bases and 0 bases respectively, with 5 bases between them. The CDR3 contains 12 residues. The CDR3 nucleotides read TGTGCCAGCAGCCTGACCTCCTACGAGCAGTACTTC. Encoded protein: CASSLTSYEQYF.

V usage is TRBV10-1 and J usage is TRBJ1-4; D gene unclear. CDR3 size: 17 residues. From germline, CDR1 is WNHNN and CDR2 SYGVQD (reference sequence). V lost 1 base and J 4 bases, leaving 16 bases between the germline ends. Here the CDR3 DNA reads TGCGCCAGCAGTGAGTACTCCCCTCTGAGGAATAATGAAAAACTGTTTTTT. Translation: CASSEYSPLRNNEKLFF.

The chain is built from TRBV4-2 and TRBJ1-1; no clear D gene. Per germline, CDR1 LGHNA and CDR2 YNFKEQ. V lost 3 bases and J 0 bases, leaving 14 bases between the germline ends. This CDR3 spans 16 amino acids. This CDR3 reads CASSHSLGGMNTEAFF. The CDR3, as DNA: TGTGCCAGCAGCCACTCCTTAGGCGGGATGAACACTGAAGCTTTCTTT.

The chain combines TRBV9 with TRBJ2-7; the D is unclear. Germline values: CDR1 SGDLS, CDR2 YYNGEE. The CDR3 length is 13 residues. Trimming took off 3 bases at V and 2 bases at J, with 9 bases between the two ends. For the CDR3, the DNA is TGTGCCAGCAGCGACCCTCTAACCTACGAGCAGTACTTC. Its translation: CASSDPLTYEQYF. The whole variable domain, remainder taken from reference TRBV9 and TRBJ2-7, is DSGVTQTPKHLITATGQRVTLRCSPRSGDLSVYWYQQSLDQGLQFLIQYYNGEERAKGNILERFSAQQFPDLHSELNLSSLELGDSALYFCASSDPLTYEQYFGPGTRLTVT.

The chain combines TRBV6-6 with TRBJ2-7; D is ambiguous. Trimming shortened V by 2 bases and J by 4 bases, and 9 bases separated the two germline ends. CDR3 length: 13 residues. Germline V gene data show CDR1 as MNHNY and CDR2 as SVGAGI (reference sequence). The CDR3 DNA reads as TGTGCCAGCAGTTACAGCCTTAGGTACGAGCAGTACTTC. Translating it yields CASSYSLRYEQYF.

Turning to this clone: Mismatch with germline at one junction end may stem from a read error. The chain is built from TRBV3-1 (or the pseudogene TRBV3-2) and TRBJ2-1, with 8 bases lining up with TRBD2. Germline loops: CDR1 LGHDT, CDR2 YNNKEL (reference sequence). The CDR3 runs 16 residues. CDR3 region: CASSSLRGVTYNERFF. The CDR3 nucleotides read TGTGCCAGCAGCTCCCTGCGGGGGGTCACCTACAATGAGCGGTTCTTC.

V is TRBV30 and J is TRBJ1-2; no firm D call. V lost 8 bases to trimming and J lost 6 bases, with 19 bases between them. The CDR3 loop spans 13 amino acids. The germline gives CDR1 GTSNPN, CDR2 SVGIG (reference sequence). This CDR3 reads CAISSGHRNGYTF. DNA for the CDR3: TGTGCCATATCAAGTGGCCACCGGAATGGCTACACCTTC. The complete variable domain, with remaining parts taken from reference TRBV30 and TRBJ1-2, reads SQTIHQWPATLVQPVGSPLSLECTVEGTSNPNLYWYRQAAGRGLQLLFYSVGIGQISSEVPQNLSASRPQDRQFILSSKKLLLSDSGFYLCAISSGHRNGYTFGSGTRLTVV.

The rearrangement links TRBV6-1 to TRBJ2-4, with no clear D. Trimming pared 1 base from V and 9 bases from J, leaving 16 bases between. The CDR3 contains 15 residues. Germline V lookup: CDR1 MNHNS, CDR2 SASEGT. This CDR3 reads CASSEGWAAGGIQYF. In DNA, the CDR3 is TGTGCCAGCAGTGAAGGGTGGGCCGCCGGCGGCATTCAGTACTTC.

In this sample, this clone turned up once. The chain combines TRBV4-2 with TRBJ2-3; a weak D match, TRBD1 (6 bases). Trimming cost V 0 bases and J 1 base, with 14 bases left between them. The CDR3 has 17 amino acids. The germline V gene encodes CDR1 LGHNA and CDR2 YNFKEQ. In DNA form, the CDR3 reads TGTGCCAGCAGCCAAGAAAATCGCAGGGGCGGCACAGATACGCAGTATTTT. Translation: CASSQENRRGGTDTQYF.

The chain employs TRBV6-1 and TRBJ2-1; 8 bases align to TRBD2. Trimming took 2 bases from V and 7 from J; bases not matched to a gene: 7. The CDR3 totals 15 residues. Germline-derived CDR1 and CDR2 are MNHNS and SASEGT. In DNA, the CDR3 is TGTGCCAGCAGTGAACCGGGGGGGATTCGAAATGAGCAGTTCTTC. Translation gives CASSEPGGIRNEQFF.

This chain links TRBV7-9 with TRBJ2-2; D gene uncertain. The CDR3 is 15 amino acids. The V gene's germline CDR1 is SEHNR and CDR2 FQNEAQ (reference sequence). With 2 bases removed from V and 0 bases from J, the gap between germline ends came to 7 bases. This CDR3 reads CASSLSGPNTGELFF. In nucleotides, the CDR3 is TGTGCCAGCAGCTTATCTGGGCCGAACACCGGGGAGCTGTTTTTT.

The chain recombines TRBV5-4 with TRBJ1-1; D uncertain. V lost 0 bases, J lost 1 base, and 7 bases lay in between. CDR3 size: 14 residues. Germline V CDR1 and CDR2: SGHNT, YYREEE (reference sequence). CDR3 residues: CASSLGWGNTEAFF. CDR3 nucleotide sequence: TGTGCCAGCAGCTTGGGTTGGGGGAACACTGAAGCTTTCTTT.

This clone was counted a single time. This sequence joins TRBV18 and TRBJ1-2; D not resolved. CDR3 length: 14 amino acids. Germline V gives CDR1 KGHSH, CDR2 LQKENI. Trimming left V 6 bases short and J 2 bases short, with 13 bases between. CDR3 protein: CASSLDEGNYGYTF. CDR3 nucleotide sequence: TGTGCCAGCTCCCTAGATGAGGGAAACTATGGCTACACCTTC.

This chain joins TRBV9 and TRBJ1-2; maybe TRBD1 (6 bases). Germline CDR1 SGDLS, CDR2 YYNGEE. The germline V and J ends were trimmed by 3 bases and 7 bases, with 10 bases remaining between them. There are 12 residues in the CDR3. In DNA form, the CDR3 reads TGTGCCAGCAGCGCCAGGGGAGGTGGCTACACCTTC. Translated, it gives CASSARGGGYTF.

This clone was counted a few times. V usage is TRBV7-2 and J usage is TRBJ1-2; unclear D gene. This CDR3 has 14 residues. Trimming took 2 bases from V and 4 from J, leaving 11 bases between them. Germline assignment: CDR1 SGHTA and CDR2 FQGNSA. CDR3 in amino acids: CASSLIGRLYGYTF. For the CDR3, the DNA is TGTGCCAGCAGCTTAATAGGCAGACTCTATGGCTACACCTTC.

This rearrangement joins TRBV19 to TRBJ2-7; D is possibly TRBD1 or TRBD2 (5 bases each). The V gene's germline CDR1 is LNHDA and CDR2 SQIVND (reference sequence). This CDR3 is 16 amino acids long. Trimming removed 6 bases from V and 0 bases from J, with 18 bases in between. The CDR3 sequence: CASSLLGTISSYEQYF. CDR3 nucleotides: TGTGCCAGTAGCCTACTCGGGACCATTAGCTCCTACGAGCAGTACTTC.

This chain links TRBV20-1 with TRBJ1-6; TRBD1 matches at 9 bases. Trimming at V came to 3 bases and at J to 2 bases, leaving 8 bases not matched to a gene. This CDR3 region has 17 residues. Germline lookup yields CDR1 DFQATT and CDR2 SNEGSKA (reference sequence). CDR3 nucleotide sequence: TGCAGTGCTAGTGAGGGGGGGGACAGGGCCTATAATTCACCCCTCCACTTT. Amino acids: CSASEGGDRAYNSPLHF.

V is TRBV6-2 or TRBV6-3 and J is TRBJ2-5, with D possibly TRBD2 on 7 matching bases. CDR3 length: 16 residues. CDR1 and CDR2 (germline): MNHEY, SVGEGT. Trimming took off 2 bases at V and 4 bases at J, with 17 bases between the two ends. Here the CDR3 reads CASSYDSEGGGETQYF. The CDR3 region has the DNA TGTGCCAGCAGTTACGACTCGGAGGGAGGGGGAGAGACCCAGTACTTC.

CDR3 residues: CASSQGDSPWETQYF. In DNA form, the CDR3 reads TGCGCCAGCAGCCAAGGGGACTCACCTTGGGAGACCCAGTACTTC. V and J are TRBV4-1 and TRBJ2-5; D is possibly TRBD2 (6 bases). CDR3 length equals 15 residues. Trimming took off 1 base at V and 5 bases at J, with 14 bases between the two ends. Germline V gives CDR1 MGHRA, CDR2 YSYEKL.

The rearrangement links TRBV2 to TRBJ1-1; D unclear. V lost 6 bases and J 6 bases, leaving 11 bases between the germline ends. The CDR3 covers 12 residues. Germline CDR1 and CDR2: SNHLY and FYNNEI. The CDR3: CASSAGGAEAFF. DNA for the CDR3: TGTGCCAGCAGCGCGGGTGGGGCTGAAGCTTTCTTT.

The CDR3 nucleotides read TGTGCCAGCAGCCCCCAGGGACCGATCCACACTGAAGCTTTCTTT. Amino acids: CASSPQGPIHTEAFF. This chain links TRBV5-4 with TRBJ1-1; a weak D match, TRBD1 (5 bases). The CDR3 length is 15 residues. Germline V gives CDR1 SGHNT, CDR2 YYREEE (reference sequence). V lost 4 bases and J 3 bases, leaving 16 bases between the germline ends.

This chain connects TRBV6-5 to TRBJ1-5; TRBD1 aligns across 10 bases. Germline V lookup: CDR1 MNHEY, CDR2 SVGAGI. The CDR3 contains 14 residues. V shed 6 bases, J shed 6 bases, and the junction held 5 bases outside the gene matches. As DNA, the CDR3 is TGTGCCAGCAGACGACAGGGGGCGGGTCAGCCCCAGCATTTT. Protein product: CASRRQGAGQPQHF.

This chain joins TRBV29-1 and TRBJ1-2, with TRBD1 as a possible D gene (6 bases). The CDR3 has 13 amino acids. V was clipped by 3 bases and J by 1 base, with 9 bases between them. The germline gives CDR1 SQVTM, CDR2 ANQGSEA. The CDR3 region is CSVDRGGNYGYTF. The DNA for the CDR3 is TGCAGCGTTGACAGGGGAGGTAACTATGGCTACACCTTC.

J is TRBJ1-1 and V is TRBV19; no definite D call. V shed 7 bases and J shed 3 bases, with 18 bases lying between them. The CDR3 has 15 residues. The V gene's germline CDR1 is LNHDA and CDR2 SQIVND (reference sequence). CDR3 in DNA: TGTGCCAGTACCTCGGAAGGGAGGGTGGACACTGAAGCTTTCTTT. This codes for CASTSEGRVDTEAFF.

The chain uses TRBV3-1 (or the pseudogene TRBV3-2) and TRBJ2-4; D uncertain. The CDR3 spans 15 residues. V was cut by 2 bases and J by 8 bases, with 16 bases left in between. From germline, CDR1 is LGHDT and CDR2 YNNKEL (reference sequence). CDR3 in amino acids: CASSQMSLGKDIQYF. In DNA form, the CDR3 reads TGTGCCAGCAGCCAAATGAGCCTGGGGAAAGACATTCAGTACTTC.

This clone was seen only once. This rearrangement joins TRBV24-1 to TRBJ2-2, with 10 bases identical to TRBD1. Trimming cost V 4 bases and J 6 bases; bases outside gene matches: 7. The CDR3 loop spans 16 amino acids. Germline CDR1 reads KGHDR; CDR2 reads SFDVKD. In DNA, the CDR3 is TGTGCCACCAGTGACCAAGGGACAGGGGAAGCCGGGGAGCTGTTTTTT. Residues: CATSDQGTGEAGELFF.

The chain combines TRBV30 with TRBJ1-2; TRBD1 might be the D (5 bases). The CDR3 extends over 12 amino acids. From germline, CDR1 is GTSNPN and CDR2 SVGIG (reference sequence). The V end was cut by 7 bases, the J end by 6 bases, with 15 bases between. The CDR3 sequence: CASQGVAHGYTF. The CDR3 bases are TGTGCCTCGCAGGGAGTAGCCCATGGCTACACCTTC. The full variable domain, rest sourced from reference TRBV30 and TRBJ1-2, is SQTIHQWPATLVQPVGSPLSLECTVEGTSNPNLYWYRQAAGRGLQLLFYSVGIGQISSEVPQNLSASRPQDRQFILSSKKLLLSDSGFYLCASQGVAHGYTFGSGTRLTVV.